This TCR beta chain was obtained from a study of cytomegalovirus exposure and HLA in healthy donors. Study context: Roughly four fifths of around 400 genotyped donors fell in the Caucasian-associated ancestry cluster. Study-level points and caveats: In vitro, a few CMV-associated chains proved specific for CMV antigens.

As regards this clone: What it binds is unknown.

Use of 60 Vbeta and 13 Jbeta primers characterized the PCR. Authors' methods: Unique TCR beta chains numbered about 80 million in a later analysis, with around 12 million shared. Produced via immunoSEQ multiplex PCR; TCRdb's table is partial and in-frame only. V, J and clone size derive from that table, while D and trimming were established from the DNA sequence. Of approximately 100,000 clones in the sample, 70% to 80% were seen once. V gave up 5 bases and J gave up 4 bases, with 8 bases separating them. There are 12 residues in the CDR3. Germline V gene lookup returns CDR1 LNHDA and CDR2 SQIVND (reference sequence).

Material: PBMCs. The receptor's source is a female donor in good health and CMV-seronegative. This chain connects TRBV19 to TRBJ1-1, with D possibly matching TRBD1 (6 bases). The CDR3 DNA is TGTGCCAGTAGTCGGGGGGCCACTGAAGCTTTCTTT. This gives the protein CASSRGATEAFF. The full variable domain, completed using reference TRBV19 and TRBJ1-1, is DGGITQSPKYLFRKEGQNVTLSCEQNLNHDAMYWYRQDPGQGLRLIYYSQIVNDFQKGDIAEGYSVSREKKESFPLTVTSAQKNPTAFYLCASSRGATEAFFGQGTRLTVV.